This is a list of T cell receptor beta chains from one sample in a study of blood T cells in healthy people across ages. TCRdb re-analysed the 5' RACE reads in MiXCR, keeping a single row per CDR3 protein. The sample includes 800,000 to 1,000,000 distinct CDR3 sequences, around 49% of them seen just once. Material for sequencing was blood. Receptors were obtained from a man younger than 45 in good health. CDR3s include the opening cysteine and the closing phenylalanine or tryptophan. Each record gives: clone size, V gene, J gene, D gene, CDR3 protein, CDR3 DNA. D genes are given only for firm matches. Where a row states a size, it is once, few, many or the class of an expanded clone; other rows omit it.

size: -
V: TRBV29-1
J: TRBJ2-5
D: -
CDR3: CSFRGSGQETQYF
DNA: TGCAGCTTCAGGGGATCCGGGCAAGAGACCCAGTACTTC

size: few
V: TRBV7-9
J: TRBJ2-7
D: -
CDR3: CASSLVQAAEQYF
DNA: TGTGCCAGCAGCTTAGTCCAGGCTGCCGAGCAGTACTTC

size: few
V: TRBV29-1
J: TRBJ1-2
D: -
CDR3: CSVENGFGYGYTF
DNA: TGCAGCGTCGAGAACGGGTTTGGCTATGGCTACACCTTC

size: few
V: TRBV5-1
J: TRBJ1-4
D: TRBD1
CDR3: CASSTDRAATNEKLFF
DNA: TGCGCCAGCAGCACCGACAGGGCCGCAACTAATGAAAAACTGTTTTTT

size: -
V: TRBV27
J: TRBJ2-7
D: -
CDR3: CASSLLVGQGEQYF
DNA: TGTGCCAGCAGTTTATTGGTAGGGCAGGGCGAGCAGTACTTC

size: once
V: TRBV2
J: TRBJ2-3
D: TRBD2
CDR3: CASKVLAGQDTQYF
DNA: TGTGCCAGCAAAGTCCTAGCGGGACAAGATACGCAGTATTTT

size: -
V: TRBV9
J: TRBJ2-2
D: TRBD1
CDR3: CASGDRFNTGELFF
DNA: TGTGCCAGCGGGGACAGGTTTAACACCGGGGAGCTGTTTTTT

size: few
V: TRBV7-2
J: TRBJ2-4
D: TRBD1
CDR3: CASSGQGDKNIQYF
DNA: TGTGCCAGCAGCGGACAGGGGGACAAAAACATTCAGTACTTC

size: -
V: TRBV6-5
J: TRBJ2-6
D: TRBD1
CDR3: CASSYRTTGPGANVLTF
DNA: TGTGCCAGCAGTTACCGAACGACAGGGCCTGGGGCCAACGTCCTGACTTTC

size: -
V: TRBV30
J: TRBJ2-7
D: TRBD1
CDR3: CAWSPNPRGRQYF
DNA: TGTGCCTGGAGCCCAAATCCCAGGGGGCGACAGTACTTC